These 5 T cell receptor beta chains were sequenced from one sample in a study of regulatory T cells in long-lasting Graves disease. For TCR beta, libraries came from iRepertoire HTBI primers and Arm-PCR of CDR3 regions. A single record per CDR3 protein comes from TCRdb applying MiXCR to the multiplex PCR reads. The repertoire has hundreds of thousands of distinct CDR3 sequences, under 25% of them found once; the top ten carry less than 25%. Time point of the sample: persistent/refractory GD, antithyroid drugs over 5 years with positive TRAb. RNA extracted from PBMCs served as the sequencing template. The sample here was peripheral blood mononuclear cells (PBMCs), taken when the disease was refractory, from a patient treated with antithyroid drugs. The receptor source for this set is a female donor with Graves disease.

This clonotype was seen many times. V gene TRBV2 combines with J gene TRBJ2-2; TRBD2 aligns across 9 bases. Germline CDR1 and CDR2: SNHLY and FYNNEI. CDR3 size: 16 residues. J gave up 5 bases and V 7 bases, and 11 bases lay outside the gene matches. CDR3 sequence: CASKPLAGGLTGELFF. CDR3 nucleotide sequence: TGTGCCAGCAAGCCTTTGGCGGGAGGGTTAACCGGGGAGCTGTTTTTT. The full variable domain, its missing parts supplied by reference TRBV2 and TRBJ2-2, is EPEVTQTPSHQVTQMGQEVILRCVPISNHLYFYWYRQILGQKVEFLVSFYNNEISEKSEIFDDQFSVERPDGSNFTLKIRSTKLEDSAMYFCASKPLAGGLTGELFFGEGSRLTVL.

In its sample, this clonotype was seen a few times. This chain joins TRBV20-1 and TRBJ2-7, with D unresolved. The CDR3 totals 15 residues. Trimming stripped 2 bases from V and 0 bases from J, with 14 bases between. From germline, CDR1 is DFQATT and CDR2 SNEGSKA (reference sequence). CDR3 amino acids: CSARIAPVPSYEQYF. In nucleotides, the CDR3 is TGCAGTGCTAGAATCGCGCCGGTTCCCTCCTACGAGCAGTACTTC.

This chain uses TRBV20-1 with TRBJ1-1, with no clear D. Germline V gene data show CDR1 as DFQATT and CDR2 as SNEGSKA (reference sequence). The V end lost 0 bases, the J end lost 5 bases, and 13 bases lay between the germline ends. The CDR3 totals 14 residues. CDR3 sequence: CSARDPDEGTEAFF. The CDR3, as DNA: TGCAGTGCTAGAGATCCTGACGAGGGTACTGAAGCTTTCTTT.

This clonotype came up once. The genes are TRBV7-9 and TRBJ2-2; D perhaps matches TRBD2 (6 bases). CDR3 length: 16 amino acids. Germline CDR1 is SEHNR and CDR2 is FQNEAQ (reference sequence). The V end was cut by 5 bases, the J end by 2 bases, with 15 bases between. CDR3 bases: TGTGCCAGCAGCCCCCCGGCGGGGTCCAACACCGGGGAGCTGTTTTTT. As protein: CASSPPAGSNTGELFF.

The rearrangement uses TRBV27 and TRBJ1-5; 7 bases map to TRBD1. The CDR3 loop spans 13 amino acids. The ends lost 6 bases at V and 6 bases at J; junction bases unmatched: 5. CDR1 is MNHEY, CDR2 SMNVEV, per germline (reference sequence). In nucleotides, the CDR3 is TGTGCCAGCAGGAAACAGGGGAGTCAGCCCCAGCATTTT. Translated, it gives CASRKQGSQPQHF.